The rows below give T cell receptor beta chains drawn from one sample of a study of metastatic and nonmetastatic thyroid tumors. Using MiXCR, TCRdb re-called clones from the PCR reads. The sample includes under 35,000 clones, around 25% of them seen just once. Input material: blood. These receptors were taken from a female donor with papillary thyroid cancer or a benign thyroid nodule (not recorded which). Some clones in this sample may be carry-over from other donors' samples. The CDR3 runs from the conserved cysteine through the conserved F or W. D genes are given only for firm matches. Not every row has a clone size; where given, it reads once, few, many or a size class.

j_gene | v_gene | abundance | d_gene | CDR3nt | CDR3aa
TRBJ2-7 | TRBV20-1 | NA | TRBD2 | TGCAGTGAACAACCTAGAGGGAGGGCTTCCCACGAGCAGTACTTC | CSEQPRGRASHEQYF
TRBJ2-2 | TRBV10-3 | many | NA | TGTGCCATCAGTGAGCTCCCCTTGCGCGGGGAGCTGTTTTTT | CAISELPLRGELFF
TRBJ2-5 | TRBV5-1 | many | NA | TGCGCCAGCAACGGCCAGAACCAAGAGACCCAGTACTTC | CASNGQNQETQYF
TRBJ2-3 | TRBV9 | NA | NA | TGTGCCAGCAGCGTAGAGGGGGAGGGAGATACGCAGTATTTT | CASSVEGEGDTQYF
TRBJ2-3 | TRBV11-2 | many | TRBD2 | TGTGCCAGCAGCTATGGGACTAGCGGGAATACGCAGTATTTT | CASSYGTSGNTQYF
TRBJ2-6 | TRBV5-1 | NA | NA | TGCGCCAGCAGCTTGAACGGCGGACAATCTGGGGCCAACGTCCTGACTTTC | CASSLNGGQSGANVLTF
TRBJ2-5 | TRBV27 | many | TRBD2 | TGTGCCAGCAGTTGGGCAGCGGGAGCGGAAGAGACCCAGTACTTC | CASSWAAGAEETQYF
TRBJ1-5 | TRBV7-2 | NA | NA | TGTGCCAGCAGCTTAGCAGGGAGCAATCAGCCCCAGCATTTT | CASSLAGSNQPQHF
TRBJ2-7 | TRBV11-1 | few | NA | TGTGCCAGCAGCTTGGGGGCCCACGGGGCAGGGGGTCCCGGGGGGGAGCAGTACTTC | CASSLGAHGAGGPGGEQYF
TRBJ2-7 | TRBV28 | medium-sized | NA | TGTGCCAGCAGTTCCGCGGAGGGCCTTATCTACGAGCAGTACTTC | CASSSAEGLIYEQYF
TRBJ2-7 | TRBV4-1 | NA | NA | TGCGCCAGCAGCCAAGGTGATAGCGTGATCGAGCAGTACTTC | CASSQGDSVIEQYF
TRBJ2-7 | TRBV6-1 | NA | NA | TGTGCCAGCAGGCCTAGCTTGAGTGCCTACGAGCAGTACTTC | CASRPSLSAYEQYF
TRBJ2-7 | TRBV5-6 | NA | NA | TGTGCCAGCAGCGGAGGACTGGTAACCTACGAGCAGTACTTC | CASSGGLVTYEQYF
TRBJ1-1 | TRBV6-2/TRBV6-3 | NA | NA | TGTGCCAGCAGTAGCGGCGGCACTGAAGCTTTCTTT | CASSSGGTEAFF
TRBJ1-5 | TRBV14 | many | NA | TGTGCCAGCAGCCAAACGGGCAATCAGCCCCAGCATTTT | CASSQTGNQPQHF
TRBJ2-3 | TRBV11-2 | many | TRBD2 | TGTGCCAGCAGCCCGAGGTCGCTAGCGGGGACCACAGATACGCAGTATTTT | CASSPRSLAGTTDTQYF
TRBJ1-2 | TRBV6-1 | NA | NA | TGTGCCAGCAGTGGTACAGGTGCTGGCTACACCTTC | CASSGTGAGYTF
TRBJ2-7 | TRBV30 | many | NA | TGTGCCTGGAGTACCCTTCAAGAAAGGGTATTC | CAWSTLQERVF
TRBJ2-7 | TRBV19 | few | NA | TGTGCCAGTAGCGCGCACGGCTCCTACGAGCAGTACTTC | CASSAHGSYEQYF
TRBJ2-6 | TRBV6-4 | medium-sized | NA | TGTGCCAGCAGTGACAACTCTGGGGCCAACGTCCTGACTTTC | CASSDNSGANVLTF
TRBJ2-2 | TRBV4-1 | NA | NA | TGCGCCAGCAGCCAAGAGTACTACACGAGAAACACCGGGGAGCTGTTTTTT | CASSQEYYTRNTGELFF
TRBJ2-2 | TRBV4-2 | NA | NA | TGTGCCAGCAGCCAATCTGTGGGAGACGGGGAGCTGTTTTTT | CASSQSVGDGELFF
TRBJ2-7 | TRBV28 | NA | NA | TGTGCCAGCACCAGGGCAAAATTTACGAAGCGGTACTTC | CASTRAKFTKRYF
TRBJ2-7 | TRBV20-1 | few | NA | TGCAGTGCTAGCGATCCACGTGGTACCTACGAGCAGTACTTC | CSASDPRGTYEQYF
TRBJ2-2 | TRBV6-1 | NA | NA | TGTGCCAGAAGTACCCTAGTGTGGGCCGGGGAGCTGTTTTTT | CARSTLVWAGELFF
TRBJ2-2 | TRBV4-3 | medium-sized | NA | TGCGCCAGCAGCCAAGCCGTGGGCGGTTACGGGGAGCTGTTTTTT | CASSQAVGGYGELFF
TRBJ1-1 | TRBV11-3 | once | NA | TGTGCCAGCATGGGGAACACTGAAGCTTTCTTT | CASMGNTEAFF
TRBJ1-1 | TRBV28 | few | NA | TGTGCCAGCAGTTCACAGAACCGATACACTGAAGCTTTCTTT | CASSSQNRYTEAFF